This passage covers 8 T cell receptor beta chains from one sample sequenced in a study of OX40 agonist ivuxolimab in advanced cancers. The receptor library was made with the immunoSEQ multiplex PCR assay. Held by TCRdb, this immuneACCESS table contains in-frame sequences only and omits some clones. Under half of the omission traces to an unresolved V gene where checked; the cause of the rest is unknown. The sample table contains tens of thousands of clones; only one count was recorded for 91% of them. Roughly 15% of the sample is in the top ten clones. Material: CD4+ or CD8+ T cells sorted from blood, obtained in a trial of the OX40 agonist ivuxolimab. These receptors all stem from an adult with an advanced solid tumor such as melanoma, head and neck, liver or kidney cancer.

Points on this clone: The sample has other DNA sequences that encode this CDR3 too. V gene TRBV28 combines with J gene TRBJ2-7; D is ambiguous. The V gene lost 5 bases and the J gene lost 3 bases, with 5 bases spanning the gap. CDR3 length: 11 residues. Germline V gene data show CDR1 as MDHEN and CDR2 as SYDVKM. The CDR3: CASSPDYEQYF. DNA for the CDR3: TGTGCCAGCAGTCCCGACTACGAGCAGTACTTC.

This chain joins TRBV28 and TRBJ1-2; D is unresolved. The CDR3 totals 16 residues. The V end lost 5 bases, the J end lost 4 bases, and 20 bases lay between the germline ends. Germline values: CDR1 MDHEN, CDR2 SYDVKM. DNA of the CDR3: TGTGCCAGCAGTCCTCGGGGAGAGGCCTTCTTCTATGGCTACACCTTC. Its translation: CASSPRGEAFFYGYTF.

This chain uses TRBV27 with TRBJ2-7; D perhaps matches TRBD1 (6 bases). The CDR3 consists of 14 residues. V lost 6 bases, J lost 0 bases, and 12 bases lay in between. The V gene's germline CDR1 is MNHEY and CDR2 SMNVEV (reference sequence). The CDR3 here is CASRMDSTSYEQYF. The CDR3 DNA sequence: TGTGCCAGCAGAATGGACAGCACCTCCTACGAGCAGTACTTC.

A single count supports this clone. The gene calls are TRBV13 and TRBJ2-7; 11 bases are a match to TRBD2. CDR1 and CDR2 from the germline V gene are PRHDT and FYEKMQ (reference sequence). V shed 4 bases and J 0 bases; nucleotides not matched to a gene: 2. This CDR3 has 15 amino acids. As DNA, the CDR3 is TGTGCCAGCAGCTCCGGGACTAGCGGCTCCTACGAGCAGTACTTC. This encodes CASSSGTSGSYEQYF.

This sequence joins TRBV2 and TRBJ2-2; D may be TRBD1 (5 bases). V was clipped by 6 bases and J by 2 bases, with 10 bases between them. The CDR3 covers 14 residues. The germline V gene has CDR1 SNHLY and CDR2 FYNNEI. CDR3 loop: CASSATENTGELFF. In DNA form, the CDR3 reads TGTGCCAGCAGCGCGACAGAAAACACCGGGGAGCTGTTTTTT.

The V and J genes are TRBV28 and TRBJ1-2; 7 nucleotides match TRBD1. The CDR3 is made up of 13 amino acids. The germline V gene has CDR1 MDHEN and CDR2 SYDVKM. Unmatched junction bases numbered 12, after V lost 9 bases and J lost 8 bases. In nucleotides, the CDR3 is TGTGCCAGTATTCACAGGGGAGTGAGGGGCTACACCTTC. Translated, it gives CASIHRGVRGYTF.

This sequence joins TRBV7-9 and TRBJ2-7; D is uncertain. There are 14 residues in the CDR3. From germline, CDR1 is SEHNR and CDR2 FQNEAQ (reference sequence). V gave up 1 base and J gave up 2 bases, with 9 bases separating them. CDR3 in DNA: TGTGCCAGCAGCTTAGGAAGCAGCCCCTACGAGCAGTACTTC. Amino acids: CASSLGSSPYEQYF.

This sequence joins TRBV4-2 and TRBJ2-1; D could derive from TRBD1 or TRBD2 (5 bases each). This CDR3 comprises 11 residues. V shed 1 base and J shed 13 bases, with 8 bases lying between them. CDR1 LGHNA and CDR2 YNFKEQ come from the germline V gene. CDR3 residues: CASSQGGEQFF. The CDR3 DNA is TGTGCCAGCAGCCAAGGAGGGGAACAGTTCTTC.